What follows are 2 T cell receptor beta chains derived from one specimen sequenced in a study of shared clonotypes between healthy human individuals. Sequencing used immunoSEQ multiplex PCR; TCRdb keeps in-frame clones, though not all of them. The data contain about a million clones, over 75% of them seen just once; the ten biggest clones take up over 1.3%. Sequenced material: memory CD4+ T cells sorted from blood. Documented subset: CD45RA-negative fraction. These receptors were taken from a man younger than 30 in good health.

V and J are TRBV6-6 and TRBJ1-1; D unresolved. Germline V gene lookup returns CDR1 MNHNY and CDR2 SVGAGI (reference sequence). The CDR3 loop spans 14 amino acids. Trimming pared 0 bases from V and 0 bases from J, leaving 5 bases between. The CDR3 DNA reads as TGTGCCAGCAGTTACTCGGCAGTGAACACTGAAGCTTTCTTT. Translating gives CASSYSAVNTEAFF.

As regards this clone: The sample contains more than one DNA sequence encoding this CDR3. The chain has TRBV9 and TRBJ2-5, with TRBD1 as a possible D gene (5 bases). Germline V gives CDR1 SGDLS, CDR2 YYNGEE. The CDR3 is 15 amino acids. The V and J ends lost 0 bases and 1 base respectively, with 10 bases between them. The CDR3 coding sequence is TGTGCCAGCAGCGTAGGTAGGGGCGCCCAAGAGACCCAGTACTTC. This translates into CASSVGRGAQETQYF.